This T cell receptor (beta chain) stems from a study of cytomegalovirus exposure and HLA in healthy donors. Study-wide context: The Caucasian-associated ancestry cluster held around 76% of roughly 400 genotyped donors.

The PCR had 60 Vbeta and 13 Jbeta primers. Produced via immunoSEQ multiplex PCR; TCRdb's table is partial and in-frame only. The profile shows 90,000 to 120,000 clones, 60% to 75% of them singletons. The germline CDR1 and CDR2 sequences are KGHSH and LQKENI. V was cut by 6 bases and J by 0 bases, with 6 bases left in between. The CDR3 is 14 amino acids. Sequenced input: PBMCs. This TCR was sampled from a man younger than 45 in good health and CMV-seronegative. V gene TRBV18 combines with J gene TRBJ2-6; D remains ambiguous. The CDR3 loop is CASSLGSGANVLTF. CDR3 coding DNA: TGTGCCAGCTCCCTCGGCTCTGGGGCCAACGTCCTGACTTTC.